This paragraph covers one T cell receptor (beta chain) sequence. Its antigen remains unidentified. V shed 5 bases and J 0 bases; nucleotides not matched to a gene: 3. The CDR3 has 15 residues. Germline V gene sequence: CDR1 SNHLY, CDR2 FYNNEI. The protocol was immunoSEQ multiplex PCR, while the TCRdb copy is restricted to in-frame clones and leaves out a portion. This table holds about 4,800 clones, over 75% found once. These data are taken from a study of T cell responses to AZD1222 COVID-19 vaccine. Study observations and caveats: Vaccine-associated CD4 TCRs spanned spike, dominant at 160-218 and 743-854. Reports say nearly half of spike-specific TCRs go after unmutated variant regions.

The sample consisted of peripheral blood, taken 28 days after the second AZD1222 dose. The chain recombines TRBV2 with TRBJ2-1; 8 bases are a match to TRBD2. The receptor's source is an adult who received the AZD1222 COVID-19 vaccine. The CDR3 is CASSLAGNSYNEQFF. Here the CDR3 DNA reads TGTGCCAGCAGTTTAGCGGGGAACTCCTACAATGAGCAGTTCTTC.